Below, 5 T cell receptor beta chains from the same sample are listed, as sequenced in a study of CD8 T cells in Susac syndrome. With random hexamers, roughly 0.45 to 1 ug RNA was reverse transcribed. TCRdb reanalysed the immunoSEQ multiplex PCR reads using MiXCR and keeps one entry per CDR3 protein. The data show roughly 200,000 distinct CDR3 sequences, with about 95% seen just once and about 0.1% held by the top ten. The sample taken for sequencing was CD4+ T cells from PBMCs. All receptors derive from a human donor in good health.

The CDR3 is CSARPFREDNFGELFF. The CDR3 coding sequence is TGCAGTGCACGACCCTTTCGGGAGGATAACTTTGGGGAGCTGTTTTTT. V usage is TRBV20-1 and J usage is TRBJ2-2; 7 bases align to TRBD2. The germline gives CDR1 DFQATT, CDR2 SNEGSKA (reference sequence). V trimming: 6 bases; J trimming: 8 bases; junction bases outside the gene matches: 18. The CDR3 runs 16 residues.

The chain couples TRBV5-4 to TRBJ2-3; TRBD2 might be the D (5 bases). CDR1 and CDR2 (germline): SGHNT, YYREEE (reference sequence). The CDR3 is 16 amino acids. V was cut by 4 bases and J by 2 bases, with 17 bases left in between. Here the CDR3 reads CASSPKAQRNTDTQYF. CDR3 sequence (DNA): TGTGCCAGCAGCCCGAAAGCCCAGCGGAACACAGATACGCAGTATTTT.

V usage is TRBV9 and J usage is TRBJ2-7, with TRBD2 identical over 8 bases. V was clipped by 0 bases and J by 0 bases; unmatched bases: 5. Germline CDR1 is SGDLS and CDR2 is YYNGEE. This CDR3 region has 16 residues. The CDR3 here is CASSVGPSGFSYEQYF. The CDR3 DNA reads TGTGCCAGCAGCGTAGGCCCTAGCGGGTTCTCCTACGAGCAGTACTTC.

This chain uses TRBV20-1 with TRBJ1-4; D gene ambiguous. Germline V CDR1 and CDR2: DFQATT, SNEGSKA (reference sequence). The CDR3 totals 13 residues. Trimming shortened V by 5 bases and J by 0 bases, and 7 bases separated the two germline ends. CDR3 nucleotides: TGCAGTGCTTACGGAGCAACTAATGAAAAACTGTTTTTT. This translates into CSAYGATNEKLFF.

This CDR3 is CASSTDPGGPDTQYF. The CDR3 DNA sequence: TGTGCCAGCAGCACTGACCCAGGGGGCCCAGATACGCAGTATTTT. The chain joins TRBV9 to TRBJ2-3; 8 bases align to TRBD1. The length of the CDR3 is 15 residues. The V segment lost 4 bases and the J segment 4 bases; nucleotides outside the gene matches: 8. Germline CDR1 is SGDLS and CDR2 is YYNGEE.